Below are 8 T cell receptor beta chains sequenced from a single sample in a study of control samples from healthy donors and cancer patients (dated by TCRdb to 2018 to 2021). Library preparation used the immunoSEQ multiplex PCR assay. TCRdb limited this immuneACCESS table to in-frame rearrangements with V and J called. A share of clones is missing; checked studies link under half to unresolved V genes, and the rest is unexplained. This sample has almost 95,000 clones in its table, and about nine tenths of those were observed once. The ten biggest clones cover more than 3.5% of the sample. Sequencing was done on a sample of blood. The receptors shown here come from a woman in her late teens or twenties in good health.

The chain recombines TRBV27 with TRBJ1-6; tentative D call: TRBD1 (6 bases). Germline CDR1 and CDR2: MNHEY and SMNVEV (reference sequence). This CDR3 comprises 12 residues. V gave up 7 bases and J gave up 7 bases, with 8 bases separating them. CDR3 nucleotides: TGTGCCAGCAACCAGGGGAATTCACCCCTCCACTTT. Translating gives CASNQGNSPLHF.

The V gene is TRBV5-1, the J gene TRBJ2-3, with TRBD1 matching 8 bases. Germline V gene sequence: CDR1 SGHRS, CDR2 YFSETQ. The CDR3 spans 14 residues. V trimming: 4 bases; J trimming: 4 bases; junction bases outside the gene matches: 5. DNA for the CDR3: TGCGCCAGCAGCGAACAGGGGGAGGCAGATACGCAGTATTTT. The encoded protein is CASSEQGEADTQYF.

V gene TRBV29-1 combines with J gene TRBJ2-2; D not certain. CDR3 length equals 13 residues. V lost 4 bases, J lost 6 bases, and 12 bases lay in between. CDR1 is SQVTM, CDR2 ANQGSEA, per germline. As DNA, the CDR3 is TGCAGCGTTGTAAGGTTGTCCGCCGGGGAGCTGTTTTTT. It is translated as CSVVRLSAGELFF.

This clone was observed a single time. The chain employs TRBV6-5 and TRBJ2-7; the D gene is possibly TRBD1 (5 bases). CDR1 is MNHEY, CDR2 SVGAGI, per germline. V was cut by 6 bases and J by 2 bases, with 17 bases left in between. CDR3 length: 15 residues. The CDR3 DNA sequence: TGTGCCAGCAGACAATCAGGGATCCCCACCTACGAGCAGTACTTC. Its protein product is CASRQSGIPTYEQYF.

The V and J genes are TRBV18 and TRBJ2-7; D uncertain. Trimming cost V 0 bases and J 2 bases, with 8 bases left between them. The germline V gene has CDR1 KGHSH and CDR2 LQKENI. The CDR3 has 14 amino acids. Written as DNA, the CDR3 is TGTGCCAGCTCACCACCTATTATTACCTACGAGCAGTACTTC. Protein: CASSPPIITYEQYF.

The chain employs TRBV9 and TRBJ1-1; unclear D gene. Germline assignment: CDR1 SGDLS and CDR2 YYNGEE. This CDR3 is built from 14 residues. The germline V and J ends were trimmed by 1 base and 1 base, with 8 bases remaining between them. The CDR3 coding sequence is TGTGCCAGCAGCGTAATCATGGAGAACACTGAAGCTTTCTTT. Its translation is CASSVIMENTEAFF.

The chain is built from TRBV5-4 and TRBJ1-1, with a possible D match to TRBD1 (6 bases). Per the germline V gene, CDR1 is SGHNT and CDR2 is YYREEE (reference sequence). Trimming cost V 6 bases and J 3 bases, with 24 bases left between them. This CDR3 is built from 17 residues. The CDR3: CASTSRPQGGGDTEAFF. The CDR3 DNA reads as TGTGCCAGCACCTCCCGGCCACAGGGCGGAGGGGACACTGAAGCTTTCTTT.

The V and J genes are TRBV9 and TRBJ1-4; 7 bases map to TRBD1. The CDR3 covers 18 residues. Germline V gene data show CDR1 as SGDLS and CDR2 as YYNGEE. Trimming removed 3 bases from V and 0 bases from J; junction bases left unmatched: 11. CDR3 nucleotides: TGTGCCAGCAGCGCAAATAGACAGGGAGGAACAACTAATGAAAAACTGTTTTTT. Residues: CASSANRQGGTTNEKLFF.